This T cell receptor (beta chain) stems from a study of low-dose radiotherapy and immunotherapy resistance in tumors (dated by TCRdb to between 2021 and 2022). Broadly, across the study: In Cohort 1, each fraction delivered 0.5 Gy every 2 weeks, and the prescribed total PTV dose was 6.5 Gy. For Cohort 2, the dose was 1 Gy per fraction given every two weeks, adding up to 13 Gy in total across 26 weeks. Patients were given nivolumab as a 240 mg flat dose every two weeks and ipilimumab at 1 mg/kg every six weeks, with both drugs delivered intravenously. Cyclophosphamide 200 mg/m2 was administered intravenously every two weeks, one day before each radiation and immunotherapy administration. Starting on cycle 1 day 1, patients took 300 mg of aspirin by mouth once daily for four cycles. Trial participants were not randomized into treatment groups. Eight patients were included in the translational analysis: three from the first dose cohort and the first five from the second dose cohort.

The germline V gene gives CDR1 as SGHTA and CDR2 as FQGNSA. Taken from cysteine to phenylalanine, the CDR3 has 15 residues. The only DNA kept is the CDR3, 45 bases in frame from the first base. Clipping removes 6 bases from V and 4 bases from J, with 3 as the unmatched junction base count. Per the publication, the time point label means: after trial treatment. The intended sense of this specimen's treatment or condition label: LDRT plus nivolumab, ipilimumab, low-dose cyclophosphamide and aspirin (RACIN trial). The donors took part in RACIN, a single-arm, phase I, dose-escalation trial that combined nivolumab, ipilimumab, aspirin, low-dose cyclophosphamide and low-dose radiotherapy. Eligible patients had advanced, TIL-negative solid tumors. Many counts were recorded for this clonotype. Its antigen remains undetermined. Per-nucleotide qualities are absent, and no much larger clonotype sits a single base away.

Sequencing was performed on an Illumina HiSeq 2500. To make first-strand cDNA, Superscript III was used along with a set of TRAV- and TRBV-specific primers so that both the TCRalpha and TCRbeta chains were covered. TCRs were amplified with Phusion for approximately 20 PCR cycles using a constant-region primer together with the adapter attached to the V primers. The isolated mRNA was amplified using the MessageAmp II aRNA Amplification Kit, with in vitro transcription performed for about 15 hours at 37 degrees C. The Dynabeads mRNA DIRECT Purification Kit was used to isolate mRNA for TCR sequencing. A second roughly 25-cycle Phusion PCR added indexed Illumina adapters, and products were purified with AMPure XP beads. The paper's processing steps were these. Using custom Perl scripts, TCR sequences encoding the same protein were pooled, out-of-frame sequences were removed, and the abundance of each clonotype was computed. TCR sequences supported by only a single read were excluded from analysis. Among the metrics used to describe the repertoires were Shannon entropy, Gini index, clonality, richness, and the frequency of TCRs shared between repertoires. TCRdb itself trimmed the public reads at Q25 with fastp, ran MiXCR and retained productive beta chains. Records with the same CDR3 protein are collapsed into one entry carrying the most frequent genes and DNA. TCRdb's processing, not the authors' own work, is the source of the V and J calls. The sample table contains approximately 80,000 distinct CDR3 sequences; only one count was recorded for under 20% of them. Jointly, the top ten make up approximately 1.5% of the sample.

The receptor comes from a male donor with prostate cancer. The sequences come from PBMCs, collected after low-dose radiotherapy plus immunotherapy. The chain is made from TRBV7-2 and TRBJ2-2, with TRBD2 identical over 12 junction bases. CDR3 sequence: CASSQTSGSTGELFF. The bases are TGTGCCAGCAGTCAGACTAGCGGGAGCACCGGGGAGCTGTTTTTT.